This TCR beta chain was sequenced during a study of blood T cell repertoires in COVID-19. The trim removed 5 bases at V and 0 bases at J, leaving 5 bases unmatched. Germline loops: CDR1 LNHDA, CDR2 SQIVND (reference sequence). The CDR3 is made up of 15 amino acids. Sequencing was performed with immunoSEQ multiplex PCR; in TCRdb, only in-frame clones are kept and a portion is missing. Among about 170,000 clones listed, almost 85% were seen once. In this sample, this clone turned up once. The sequence was collected from an elderly woman with COVID-19, enrolled during active disease. The chain joins TRBV19 to TRBJ2-5; 8 bases map to TRBD1. The sample taken for sequencing was peripheral blood. Written as DNA, the CDR3 is TGTGCCAGTAGTCCCCGGACAGGGTACCAAGAGACCCAGTACTTC. It is translated as CASSPRTGYQETQYF.